The entry below gives a single TCR beta chain sequence along with its context. The data derive from a study of blood T cell repertoires in COVID-19. Study summary: PBMCs, B-cell-depleted T cells, or T cells provided the cDNA or gDNA that made up the material.

Original processing notes: For nucleated cells, counts were estimated from reference gene primer amplification. Some clones are missing from TCRdb's copy, which holds only in-frame ones; the method was immunoSEQ multiplex PCR. V, J and clone size are taken as reported in that table, and D and trimming were inferred from the DNA itself. Of roughly 99,000 clones listed, about four fifths are singletons. The V gene's germline CDR1 is SGHRS and CDR2 YFSETQ. The trim removed 5 bases at V and 3 bases at J, leaving 7 bases unmatched. The CDR3 totals 15 residues. The chain employs TRBV5-1 and TRBJ2-3; TRBD1 matches 9 bases. Material: peripheral blood. This receptor was identified in a man between 70 and 80 years old with acute or convalescent COVID-19. Written as DNA, the CDR3 is TGCGCCAGCAGTGGGACAGGGAGGGAAACAGATACGCAGTATTTT. It specifies CASSGTGRETDTQYF.